This note documents a single T cell receptor (beta chain) sequence. The antigen is not known. PCR used 60 Vbeta primers and 13 Jbeta primers. The data were produced by immunoSEQ multiplex PCR, yet TCRdb's version contains in-frame clones alone and is incomplete. The sample contains some 170,000 clones, 82% of which appear only once. This entry comes from a study of cytomegalovirus exposure and HLA in healthy donors. Germline V gives CDR1 SGHNT, CDR2 YYREEE (reference sequence). CDR3 length: 13 amino acids. Trimming at V came to 0 bases and at J to 11 bases, leaving 6 bases not matched to a gene. Study results and limitations: The study assumed roughly uniform donor sequencing depth for presence/absence analyses.

Everyone who donated was a healthy bone marrow donor. The specimen sequenced was PBMCs. The chain couples TRBV5-4 to TRBJ2-3; 7 bases line up with TRBD2. This clonotype was sampled from a man aged 50-60 years in good health and CMV-seropositive. The CDR3 loop reads CASSLGGGRRQYF. As DNA, the CDR3 is TGTGCCAGCAGCTTGGGGGGGGGTCGAAGGCAGTATTTT. Drawing the rest from reference TRBV5-4 and TRBJ2-3, the complete variable domain is ETGVTQSPTHLIKTRGQQVTLRCSSQSGHNTVSWYQQALGQGPQFIFQYYREEENGRGNFPPRFSGLQFPNYSSELNVNALELDDSALYLCASSLGGGRRQYFGPGTRLTVL.